One and the same sample provided the 12 T cell receptor beta chains below, sequenced in a study of T cell repertoires in cytomegalovirus infection. TCRdb itself ran the reads through MiXCR, one entry per CDR3 protein. The repertoire holds fewer than 80,000 distinct CDR3 sequences, roughly 3.5% seen once, with approximately 4.6% in the top ten. Sequencing used PBMCs. These receptors were collected from a human donor in good health (CMV status not recorded). Some clones in this sample may be carry-over from other donors' samples.

There are many counts of this clonotype. The rearrangement joins TRBV7-2 to TRBJ1-5, with unresolved D. V gave up 5 bases and J gave up 6 bases, with 11 bases separating them. CDR1 and CDR2 from the germline V gene are SGHTA and FQGNSA. The CDR3 length is 13 residues. The CDR3 loop reads CASSVGPGQPQHF. The DNA for the CDR3 is TGTGCCAGCAGCGTTGGTCCCGGTCAGCCCCAGCATTTT.

This clonotype was seen many times. The chain combines TRBV28 with TRBJ1-1, with D tentatively TRBD1 (6 bases). The V gene lost 6 bases and the J gene lost 1 base, with 15 bases spanning the gap. Germline loops: CDR1 MDHEN, CDR2 SYDVKM. CDR3 length equals 15 residues. CDR3 in DNA: TGTGCCAGCAGCCGCGGGGGGACACAGAACACTGAAGCTTTCTTT. This translates into CASSRGGTQNTEAFF.

In this sample, this clonotype turned up many times. The chain has TRBV28 and TRBJ1-3, with 7 nucleotides matching TRBD1. V lost 5 bases to trimming and J lost 0 bases; unmatched junction nucleotides: 10. The CDR3 runs to 17 residues. Germline-derived CDR1 and CDR2 are MDHEN and SYDVKM. CDR3 loop: CASSPWDSRSSGNTIYF. CDR3 in DNA: TGTGCCAGCAGTCCCTGGGACAGCCGGAGCTCTGGAAACACCATATATTTT.

This clonotype was detected ten times or more. The chain uses TRBV11-2 and TRBJ1-1; tentative D call: TRBD1 (6 bases). The germline V and J ends were trimmed by 5 bases and 8 bases, with 18 bases remaining between them. CDR3 size: 14 residues. Germline assignment: CDR1 SGHAT and CDR2 FQNNGV. The CDR3 sequence: CASSPGHNRVEAFF. CDR3 sequence (DNA): TGTGCCAGCAGCCCGGGACACAACCGTGTGGAAGCTTTCTTT.

This clonotype was detected ten times or more. The chain couples TRBV19 to TRBJ1-1, with D perhaps matching TRBD1 (5 bases). This CDR3 has 16 residues. V was cut by 7 bases and J by 1 base, with 19 bases left in between. Germline CDR1 reads LNHDA; CDR2 reads SQIVND (reference sequence). This CDR3 reads CASKGYWGRENTEAFF. CDR3 nucleotide sequence: TGTGCCAGTAAAGGGTACTGGGGCAGAGAGAACACTGAAGCTTTCTTT.

The sample holds many counts of this clonotype. The V call is TRBV4-3, the J call TRBJ2-3; 9 bases align to TRBD2. This CDR3 contains 16 residues. The germline V gene encodes CDR1 LGHNA and CDR2 YSLEER. J gave up 0 bases and V 2 bases, and 3 bases lay outside the gene matches. The CDR3 spells CASSQLAGSSTDTQYF. CDR3 DNA sequence: TGCGCCAGCAGCCAACTAGCGGGGTCTAGCACAGATACGCAGTATTTT.

By frequency in the sample, this clonotype is medium-sized. This chain joins TRBV7-8 and TRBJ2-7; D might be TRBD2 (7 bases). The CDR3 spans 16 residues. From germline, CDR1 is SGHVS and CDR2 FQNEAQ. Trimming removed 5 bases from V and 4 bases from J, with 21 bases in between. The CDR3 DNA is TGTGCCAGCAGCACGGCCTGGGAGGGGGGCCGGTACGAGCAGTACTTC. Its protein is CASSTAWEGGRYEQYF.

This clonotype was seen only a few times. This rearrangement joins TRBV4-3 to TRBJ2-2; D is possibly TRBD1 or TRBD2 (5 bases each). CDR3 length: 21 residues. V was pared by 0 bases and J by 4 bases, with 27 bases between. In germline, CDR1 is LGHNA, CDR2 YSLEER. The CDR3 region has the DNA TGCGCCAGCAGCCAAGATACGGGCCCGGTGGGGGTCCGACTTTTCACCGGGGAGCTGTTTTTT. Amino acid sequence: CASSQDTGPVGVRLFTGELFF.

This clonotype occurred many times. This chain joins TRBV28 and TRBJ2-3; D gene uncertain. The CDR3 has 12 amino acids. The V gene lost 1 base and the J gene lost 4 bases, with 3 bases spanning the gap. Germline V gene sequence: CDR1 MDHEN, CDR2 SYDVKM. The CDR3 DNA is TGTGCCAGCAGTTTATACGCAGATACGCAGTATTTT. Translation: CASSLYADTQYF.

This clonotype was observed many times. The rearrangement joins TRBV13 to TRBJ2-3; tentatively, D is TRBD1 (6 bases). The CDR3 spans 14 residues. The V end was cut by 6 bases, the J end by 0 bases, with 10 bases between. Germline V gives CDR1 PRHDT, CDR2 FYEKMQ (reference sequence). The DNA of the CDR3 is TGTGCCAGCAGAGACAGGACTAGCACAGATACGCAGTATTTT. It translates to CASRDRTSTDTQYF.

This clonotype was picked up many times. The genes are TRBV6-6 and TRBJ1-2; D remains unclear. This CDR3 spans 14 amino acids. Germline CDR1 is MNHNY and CDR2 is SVGAGI (reference sequence). V dropped 2 bases and J dropped 4 bases, with 11 bases sitting between them. CDR3 sequence: CASSYDPRTYGYTF. The CDR3 coding sequence is TGTGCCAGCAGTTACGATCCTCGAACCTATGGCTACACCTTC.

This clonotype was picked up many times. This rearrangement joins TRBV28 to TRBJ1-5, with no clear D. V lost 6 bases, J lost 2 bases, and 8 bases lay in between. The CDR3 spans 13 residues. Germline V CDR1 and CDR2: MDHEN, SYDVKM. The CDR3 region has the DNA TGTGCCAGCAGAAGGGAGGGCAATCAGCCCCAGCATTTT. Residues: CASRREGNQPQHF.